One and the same sample provided the 21 T cell receptor beta chains below, sequenced in a study of technical replicates of blood from a handful of donors. The assay was immunoSEQ multiplex PCR, and TCRdb's table has in-frame clones only and misses some. The table includes fewer than 85,000 clones, roughly 92% detected once. Sequencing used T cells isolated from PBMCs. These receptor sequences come from a human donor in good health.

The chain couples TRBV28 to TRBJ1-4; TRBD1 might be the D (5 bases). The CDR3 has 15 residues. Trimming shortened V by 3 bases and J by 3 bases, and 11 bases separated the two germline ends. The germline gives CDR1 MDHEN, CDR2 SYDVKM. The CDR3 spells CASSFPGVANEKLFF. CDR3 nucleotide sequence: TGTGCCAGCAGTTTCCCGGGGGTGGCTAATGAAAAACTGTTTTTT.

In this sample, this clone turned up once. The chain joins TRBV30 to TRBJ1-1, with 9 bases that match TRBD1. The CDR3 is 15 amino acids. Germline trimming cut 3 bases from V and 1 base from J; bases unmatched to any gene: 6. Germline V CDR1 and CDR2: GTSNPN, SVGIG (reference sequence). CDR3: CAWRTGGGRNTEAFF. The CDR3 region has the DNA TGTGCCTGGAGGACAGGGGGAGGCCGGAACACTGAAGCTTTCTTT.

The genes are TRBV9 and TRBJ1-1; D call uncertain. V lost 0 bases and J 8 bases, leaving 11 bases between the germline ends. This CDR3 spans 13 amino acids. Germline V CDR1 and CDR2: SGDLS, YYNGEE. CDR3 coding DNA: TGTGCCAGCAGCGTAGATGAGGGTCCCGAAGCTTTCTTT. Amino acids: CASSVDEGPEAFF. Combining the CDR3 with reference TRBV9 and TRBJ1-1 gives the whole variable domain DSGVTQTPKHLITATGQRVTLRCSPRSGDLSVYWYQQSLDQGLQFLIQYYNGEERAKGNILERFSAQQFPDLHSELNLSSLELGDSALYFCASSVDEGPEAFFGQGTRLTVV.

The genes are TRBV19 and TRBJ1-1; no clear D. This CDR3 has 15 residues. CDR1 is LNHDA and CDR2 is SQIVND in the germline V gene (reference sequence). The V gene lost 10 bases and the J gene lost 1 base, with 19 bases spanning the gap. The CDR3 DNA reads TGTGCCACCCCTCGAAAAAACCGCGGGAACACTGAAGCTTTCTTT. Its translation: CATPRKNRGNTEAFF.

CDR3 nucleotide sequence: TGTGCCAGCAGCTCAACGGGACAAATAACCTACGAGCAGTACTTC. Translating gives CASSSTGQITYEQYF. The rearrangement links TRBV11-2 to TRBJ2-7; D may be TRBD1 (6 bases). Trimming stripped 4 bases from V and 2 bases from J, with 15 bases between. This CDR3 contains 15 residues. Germline CDR1 SGHAT, CDR2 FQNNGV.

The chain employs TRBV25-1 and TRBJ2-3; the match to TRBD2 covers 8 bases. Germline lookup yields CDR1 MGHDK and CDR2 SYGVNS. The CDR3 loop spans 15 amino acids. V trimming: 0 bases; J trimming: 3 bases; junction bases outside the gene matches: 2. In nucleotides, the CDR3 is TGTGCCAGCAGTGAATATGGGACTAGTACAGATACGCAGTATTTT. It is translated as CASSEYGTSTDTQYF.

The genes are TRBV4-2 and TRBJ2-1; TRBD2 agrees at 10 bases. The length of the CDR3 is 17 residues. Trimming at V came to 4 bases and at J to 5 bases, leaving 11 bases not matched to a gene. CDR1 and CDR2 (germline): LGHNA, YNFKEQ. CDR3 nucleotide sequence: TGTGCCAGCAGCCGCGTCTCAGCGGGAGGGATTGACAATGAGCAGTTCTTC. Translated, it gives CASSRVSAGGIDNEQFF.

The chain couples TRBV2 to TRBJ1-3; D unclear. V was clipped by 5 bases and J by 0 bases, with 8 bases between them. The CDR3 loop spans 14 amino acids. Germline values: CDR1 SNHLY, CDR2 FYNNEI. The DNA of the CDR3 is TGTGCCAGCAGTCGAACAGTCTCTGGAAACACCATATATTTT. Protein product: CASSRTVSGNTIYF.

The chain uses TRBV4-2 and TRBJ2-3; TRBD2 aligns across 10 bases. Germline lookup yields CDR1 LGHNA and CDR2 YNFKEQ. This CDR3 region has 18 residues. Trimming removed 3 bases from V and 3 bases from J; junction bases left unmatched: 12. CDR3 region: CASSQRWSGRAGTDTQYF. DNA of the CDR3: TGTGCCAGCAGCCAGAGATGGAGCGGGAGGGCTGGTACAGATACGCAGTATTTT.

This rearrangement joins TRBV9 to TRBJ2-4, with 9 bases matching TRBD2. V gave up 0 bases and J gave up 1 base; unmatched junction bases: 2. Germline-derived CDR1 and CDR2 are SGDLS and YYNGEE. The CDR3 sequence is 16 residues long. The CDR3 sequence is CASSVGSGRAKNIQYF. CDR3 bases: TGTGCCAGCAGCGTAGGAAGCGGGAGGGCCAAAAACATTCAGTACTTC. The full variable domain, completed using reference TRBV9 and TRBJ2-4, is DSGVTQTPKHLITATGQRVTLRCSPRSGDLSVYWYQQSLDQGLQFLIQYYNGEERAKGNILERFSAQQFPDLHSELNLSSLELGDSALYFCASSVGSGRAKNIQYFGAGTRLSVL.

The chain recombines TRBV10-3 with TRBJ2-7; 13 bases line up with TRBD2. With V trimmed by 7 bases and J by 0 bases, 6 bases remained unmatched. Germline assignment: CDR1 ENHRY and CDR2 SYGVKD. The CDR3 loop spans 16 amino acids. CDR3 in DNA: TGTGCCATCATGGGGACTAGCGGGAAGAACTCCTACGAGCAGTACTTC. This encodes CAIMGTSGKNSYEQYF.

The genes are TRBV7-7 and TRBJ2-5; TRBD1 aligns across 9 bases. Germline V lookup: CDR1 SSHAT, CDR2 FNYEAQ (reference sequence). J gave up 2 bases and V 3 bases, and 10 bases lay outside the gene matches. This CDR3 is built from 17 residues. CDR3 sequence (DNA): TGTGCCAGCAGCTTCAACCGGGACAGGGACTATCAAGAGACCCAGTACTTC. Translated, it gives CASSFNRDRDYQETQYF.

The chain employs TRBV4-1 and TRBJ2-7; 8 positions match TRBD1. The germline V gene has CDR1 MGHRA and CDR2 YSYEKL. The CDR3 is 14 residues long. J gave up 1 base and V 4 bases, and 3 bases lay outside the gene matches. CDR3 coding DNA: TGCGCCAGCAGCCGCGGACAGGGATCCTACGAGCAGTACTTC. Translation: CASSRGQGSYEQYF.

The chain is built from TRBV11-3 and TRBJ2-3, with D perhaps matching TRBD2 (6 bases). The CDR3 runs to 15 residues. V was trimmed by 1 base and J by 5 bases, leaving 13 bases between them. CDR1 SGHNT and CDR2 YENEEA come from the germline V gene. The CDR3 loop reads CASSLGGRLEDTQYF. CDR3 nucleotides: TGTGCCAGCAGCTTAGGAGGGAGGTTAGAAGATACGCAGTATTTT.

This sequence joins TRBV10-3 and TRBJ1-1; 8 bases map to TRBD1. The V gene's germline CDR1 is ENHRY and CDR2 SYGVKD. The CDR3 runs 15 residues. The trim removed 3 bases at V and 6 bases at J, leaving 9 bases unmatched. The CDR3 nucleotides read TGTGCCATCAGTGATATGGGGACAGGTGACCCTGAAGCTTTCTTT. It yields the protein CAISDMGTGDPEAFF.

V and J are TRBV5-3 and TRBJ1-5; 7 bases match TRBD1. TRBV5-3 is filed as an ORF, its function uncertain. The CDR3 is 12 residues long. The V gene end was trimmed by 10 bases and the J gene end by 2 bases; junction bases not matched to a gene: 3. CDR3 nucleotides: TGTGCCGTAACAGGGGGCAATCAGCCCCAGCATTTT. Translated, it gives CAVTGGNQPQHF.

The gene calls are TRBV28 and TRBJ1-4; D remains ambiguous. Germline V gene data show CDR1 as MDHEN and CDR2 as SYDVKM. V lost 6 bases to trimming and J lost 4 bases, with 12 bases between them. The CDR3 has 14 amino acids. The CDR3: CASRPRVLNEKLFF. The CDR3 DNA is TGTGCCAGCAGACCTAGAGTCCTTAATGAAAAACTGTTTTTT.

The chain couples TRBV2 to TRBJ1-5; 7 bases are shared with TRBD1. The V and J ends lost 7 bases and 5 bases, in that order; junction bases with no gene match: 11. Germline loops: CDR1 SNHLY, CDR2 FYNNEI. CDR3 length: 15 residues. The CDR3 here is CASNGEGALDQPQHF. As DNA, the CDR3 is TGTGCCAGCAATGGAGAGGGGGCTCTCGATCAGCCCCAGCATTTT. Looking up the rest from reference TRBV2 and TRBJ1-5 gives the full variable domain: EPEVTQTPSHQVTQMGQEVILRCVPISNHLYFYWYRQILGQKVEFLVSFYNNEISEKSEIFDDQFSVERPDGSNFTLKIRSTKLEDSAMYFCASNGEGALDQPQHFGDGTRLSIL.

J is TRBJ2-1 and V is TRBV2, with 8 bases that match TRBD1. The CDR3 contains 12 residues. Trimming took 5 bases from V and 7 from J; bases not matched to a gene: 1. The germline V gene has CDR1 SNHLY and CDR2 FYNNEI. DNA for the CDR3: TGTGCCAGCAGTACAGGGGGGAATGAGCAGTTCTTC. Amino acids: CASSTGGNEQFF.

The rearrangement links TRBV11-2 to TRBJ2-1; TRBD2 matches 9 bases. The CDR3 spans 16 residues. V was clipped by 5 bases and J by 4 bases; unmatched bases: 9. The germline V gene encodes CDR1 SGHAT and CDR2 FQNNGV. CDR3 amino acids: CASSPFGLARYNEQFF. Here the CDR3 DNA reads TGTGCCAGCAGCCCTTTCGGACTAGCGCGTTACAATGAGCAGTTCTTC.

The gene calls are TRBV19 and TRBJ1-4; TRBD1 matches 7 bases. The CDR3 totals 16 residues. CDR1 is LNHDA and CDR2 is SQIVND in the germline V gene (reference sequence). V was clipped by 4 bases and J by 4 bases; unmatched bases: 9. CDR3 sequence: CASSTLPGQSNEKLFF. CDR3 in DNA: TGTGCCAGTAGTACTCTTCCGGGACAGAGTAATGAAAAACTGTTTTTT.